What follows is one TCR beta chain and its context. This entry belongs to a study of blood T cell repertoires in COVID-19. Study-level background: From T cells, B-cell-depleted T cells, or PBMCs came the material, which was cDNA or gDNA.

The repertoire was sequenced with immunoSEQ multiplex PCR; TCRdb's copy has only in-frame clones and lacks some. The data hold roughly 220,000 clones, with about nine tenths observed a single time. The sequence derives from a woman in her 40s with acute COVID-19. Sample: PBMCs or T cells enriched from blood (not recorded which).

The CDR3 DNA reads TGTGCCAGCAGCTTAGACAGATACACAGATACGCAGTATTTT. As protein: CASSLDRYTDTQYF. The chain links TRBV5-5 to TRBJ2-3; the D gene is possibly TRBD1 (5 bases). The CDR3 has 14 amino acids. V lost 2 bases and J lost 2, with 9 bases in between. Germline V gene lookup returns CDR1 SGHKS and CDR2 YYEKEE (reference sequence).